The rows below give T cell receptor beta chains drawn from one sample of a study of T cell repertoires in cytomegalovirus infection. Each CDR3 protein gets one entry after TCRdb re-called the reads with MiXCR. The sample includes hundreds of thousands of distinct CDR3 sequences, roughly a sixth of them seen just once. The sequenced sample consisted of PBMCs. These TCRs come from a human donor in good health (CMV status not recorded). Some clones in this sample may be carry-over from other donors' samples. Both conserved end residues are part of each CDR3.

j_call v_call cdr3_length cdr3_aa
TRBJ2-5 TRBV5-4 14 CASRPDRIQETQYF
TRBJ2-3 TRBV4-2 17 CASSQPGGASSTDTQYF
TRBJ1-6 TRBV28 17 CASSLGQGGWSGSPLHF
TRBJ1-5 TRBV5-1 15 CASSFTGASNQPQHF
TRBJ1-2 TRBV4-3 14 CASSQGTDNYGYTF
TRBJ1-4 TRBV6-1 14 CVSSYGGSGEKLFF
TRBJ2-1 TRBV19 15 CASSTDRVRYNEQFF
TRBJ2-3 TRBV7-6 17 CASRKFPGQGAGDTQYF
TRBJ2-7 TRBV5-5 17 CASSLGLAGAQAYEQYF
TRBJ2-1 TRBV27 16 CASSLLVDRGTDEQFF
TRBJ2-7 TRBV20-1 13 CSARPSGDYEQYF
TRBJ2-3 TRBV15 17 CATSRDTGQGVADTQYF
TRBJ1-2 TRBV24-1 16 CATSDRGGQGRNGYTF
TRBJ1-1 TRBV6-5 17 CASSYTTQGHMNTEAFF
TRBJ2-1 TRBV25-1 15 CASSGNLGTYNEQFF
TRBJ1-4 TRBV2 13 CASSEMEREKLFF
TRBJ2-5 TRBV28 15 CASNRYTGGRQTQYF
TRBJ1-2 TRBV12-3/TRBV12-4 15 CASSFGGGIVYGYTF
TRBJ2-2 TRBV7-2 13 CASSLGITGELFF
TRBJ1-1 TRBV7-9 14 CASSFGGGNTEAFF
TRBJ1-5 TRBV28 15 CASSPGTGREQPQHF
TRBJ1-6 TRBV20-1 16 CSARDAGGFYNSPLHF
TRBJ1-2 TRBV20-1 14 CSARSREVNYGYTF
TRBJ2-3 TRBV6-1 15 CASSGRLLGADTQYF
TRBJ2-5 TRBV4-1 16 CASSFTDRGFLETQYF
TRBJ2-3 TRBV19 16 CASMRSGAAGADTQYF
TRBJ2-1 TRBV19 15 CASGVAGIGYNEQFF
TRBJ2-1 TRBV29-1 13 CSGRDRASSWEFF
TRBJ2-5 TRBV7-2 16 CASSLEMAAMWETQYF
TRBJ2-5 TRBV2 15 CASRLDTSGSETQYF
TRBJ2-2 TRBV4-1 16 CASSQDLAGNTGELFF
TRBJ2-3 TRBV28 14 CASSSKDRVRPQYF
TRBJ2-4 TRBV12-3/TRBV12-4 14 CASGLLSGENIQYF
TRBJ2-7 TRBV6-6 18 CASSLLAGGPVSSYEQYF
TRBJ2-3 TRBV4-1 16 CASSQDHKRGPDTQYF
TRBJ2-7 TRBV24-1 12 CATSEDSYEQYF
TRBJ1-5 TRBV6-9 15 CTLLGGGAGNQPQHF
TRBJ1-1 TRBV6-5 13 CASSYGGLVEAFF